A selection of T cell receptor beta chains follows, all from one sample in a study of human T cells and chemical hapten exposure. TCRdb itself ran the RACE reads through MiXCR, one entry per CDR3 protein. The sample lists approximately 100,000 distinct CDR3 sequences; 8% to 10% were seen once. The source was whole blood, collected in connection with sensitization to the hapten diphenylcyclopropenone (DPC). Receptors originate from a woman between 40 and 50 years old with alopecia areata. Some clones in this sample may be carry-over from other donors' samples. Each CDR3 is given with its conserved first and last residue. Each record gives: clone size, J gene, V gene, D gene, CDR3 length, CDR3 protein, CDR3 DNA. The D gene is left open where the match is weak. For some rows the clone size is stated as once, few or many, or as a class when expanded; others skip it.

abundance: few; j_gene: TRBJ1-3; v_gene: TRBV5-5; d_gene: TRBD1; len: 16; CDR3aa: CASSKGQGGSGNTIYF; CDR3nt: TGTGCCAGCAGCAAAGGACAGGGGGGATCTGGAAACACCATATATTTT
abundance: many; j_gene: TRBJ1-2; v_gene: TRBV7-2; d_gene: NA; len: 14; CDR3aa: CASSTSSAFYGYTF; CDR3nt: TGTGCCAGCAGCACTAGCTCGGCGTTCTATGGCTACACCTTC
abundance: many; j_gene: TRBJ2-4; v_gene: TRBV7-8; d_gene: TRBD2; len: 19; CDR3aa: CASSLSVAGRILAKNIQYF; CDR3nt: TGTGCCAGCAGCTTATCGGTAGCGGGGCGCATACTAGCCAAAAACATTCAGTACTTC
abundance: few; j_gene: TRBJ2-1; v_gene: TRBV5-5; d_gene: TRBD1; len: 16; CDR3aa: CASSPAGTVFYNEQFF; CDR3nt: TGTGCCAGCAGCCCAGCAGGGACAGTCTTCTACAATGAGCAGTTCTTC
abundance: many; j_gene: TRBJ2-2; v_gene: TRBV12-3/TRBV12-4; d_gene: TRBD1; len: 16; CDR3aa: CASSSLTGAHTGELFF; CDR3nt: TGTGCCAGCAGTTCTCTGACAGGGGCCCACACCGGGGAGCTGTTTTTT
abundance: few; j_gene: TRBJ2-3; v_gene: TRBV7-9; d_gene: TRBD1; len: 18; CDR3aa: CASSSKIDDRGRTDTQYF; CDR3nt: TGTGCCAGCAGCTCGAAGATCGATGACAGGGGGCGAACAGATACGCAGTATTTT
abundance: many; j_gene: TRBJ2-6; v_gene: TRBV2; d_gene: NA; len: 15; CDR3aa: CASSEGPLDENVLTF; CDR3nt: TGTGCCAGCAGTGAGGGACCCCTAGATGAGAACGTCCTGACTTTC
abundance: many; j_gene: TRBJ2-3; v_gene: TRBV4-1; d_gene: TRBD2; len: 17; CDR3aa: CASSQDLAGTSADTQYF; CDR3nt: TGCGCCAGCAGCCAAGACCTAGCAGGGACTAGCGCAGATACGCAGTATTTT
abundance: NA; j_gene: TRBJ2-5; v_gene: TRBV4-2; d_gene: NA; len: 15; CDR3aa: CVSSQGPTGQETQYF; CDR3nt: TGTGTCAGCAGCCAAGGGCCCACAGGCCAAGAGACCCAGTACTTC
abundance: many; j_gene: TRBJ1-5; v_gene: TRBV28; d_gene: NA; len: 15; CDR3aa: CASSVRTAGRQPQHF; CDR3nt: TGTGCCAGCAGTGTGAGGACAGCGGGTCGTCAGCCCCAGCATTTT
abundance: NA; j_gene: TRBJ2-3; v_gene: TRBV20-1; d_gene: NA; len: 14; CDR3aa: CSAPRAGHTDTQYF; CDR3nt: TGCAGTGCTCCCCGGGCGGGTCACACAGATACGCAGTATTTT